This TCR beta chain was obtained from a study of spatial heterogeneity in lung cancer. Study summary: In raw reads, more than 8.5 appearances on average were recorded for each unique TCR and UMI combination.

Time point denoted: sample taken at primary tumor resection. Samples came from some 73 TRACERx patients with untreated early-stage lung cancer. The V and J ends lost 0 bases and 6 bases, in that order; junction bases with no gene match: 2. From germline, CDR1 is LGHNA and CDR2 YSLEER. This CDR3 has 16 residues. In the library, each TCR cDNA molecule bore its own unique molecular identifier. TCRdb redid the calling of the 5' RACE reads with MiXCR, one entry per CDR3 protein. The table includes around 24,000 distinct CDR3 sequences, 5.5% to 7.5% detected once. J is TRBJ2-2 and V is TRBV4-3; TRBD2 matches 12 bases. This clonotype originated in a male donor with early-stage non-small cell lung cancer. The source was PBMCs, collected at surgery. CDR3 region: CASSQELAGGPGELFF. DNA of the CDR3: TGCGCCAGCAGCCAAGAACTAGCGGGAGGTCCCGGGGAGCTGTTTTTT.